This T cell receptor beta chain originates from a study of post-analysis software for immune sequencing data. General study points: Elevated frequency relative to controls characterized roughly five TRBV segments in patients, TRBV5-6, TRBV5-1 and TRBV20-1 among them. Samples prepared in the same batch strongly co-clustered by F measure. Among multiple sclerosis patients, normalized Chao1 diversity was significantly below that of controls.

Points on this clonotype: Antigen specificity is unknown.

Trimming cost V 1 base and J 0 bases, with 7 bases left between them. This CDR3 comprises 14 residues. Germline V gives CDR1 MGHRA, CDR2 YSYEKL. Every TCR beta cDNA library bore unique molecular identifiers. TCRdb reprocessed the PCR reads via MiXCR and lists one record per CDR3 protein. The repertoire holds roughly 600,000 distinct CDR3 sequences, about 40% seen once, with around 1.7% in the top ten. The chain joins TRBV4-1 to TRBJ2-7; D gene ambiguous. The sequenced sample consisted of blood. The clonotype was recovered from a girl between 10 and 17 years old with multiple sclerosis. The CDR3 loop is CASSQVGLSYEQYF. CDR3 nucleotides: TGCGCCAGCAGCCAAGTCGGTCTCTCCTACGAGCAGTACTTC.